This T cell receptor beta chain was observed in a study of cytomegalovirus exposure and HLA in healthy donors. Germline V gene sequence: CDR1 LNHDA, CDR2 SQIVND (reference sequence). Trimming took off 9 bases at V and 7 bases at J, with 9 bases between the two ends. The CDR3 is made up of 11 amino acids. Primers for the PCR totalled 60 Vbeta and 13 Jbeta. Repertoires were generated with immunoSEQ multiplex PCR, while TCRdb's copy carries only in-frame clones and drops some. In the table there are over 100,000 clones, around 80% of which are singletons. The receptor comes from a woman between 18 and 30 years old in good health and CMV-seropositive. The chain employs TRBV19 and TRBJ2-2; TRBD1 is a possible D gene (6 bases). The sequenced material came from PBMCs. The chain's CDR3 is CASQGYGELFF. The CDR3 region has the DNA TGTGCCAGCCAGGGGTACGGGGAGCTGTTTTTT.